This T cell receptor (beta chain) was found in a study of T-cell memory formation after mild COVID-19. Trimming stripped 1 base from V and 0 bases from J, with 12 bases between. Per germline, CDR1 SGHRS and CDR2 YFSETQ. This CDR3 region has 16 residues. This clonotype has at least ten counts. TCRdb ran MiXCR on the 5' RACE reads and lists one entry per CDR3 protein. Seen here are tens of thousands of distinct CDR3 sequences, more than 9% observed once, and the top ten hold about 22%. This chain uses TRBV5-1 with TRBJ2-3; D is perhaps TRBD1 or TRBD2 (6 bases each). This clonotype was obtained from a man aged 18 to 29 who had mild COVID-19 (a few samples of this study predate the infection). Cell type and time point are not known. The sequencing sample was made of PBMCs or a T cell subset sorted from them (not recorded which). In DNA form, the CDR3 reads TGCGCCAGCAGCTTGCTTTCGGGGGCTAGCACAGATACGCAGTATTTT. It yields the protein CASSLLSGASTDTQYF.